These T cell receptor beta chains were read from a single sample in a study of shared clonotypes between healthy human individuals. The protocol was immunoSEQ multiplex PCR, while the TCRdb copy is restricted to in-frame clones and leaves out a portion. Of over a million clones in the sample, 70% to 80% were seen once. The source material was memory CD4+ T cells sorted from blood. The receptor source for this set is a man between 18 and 35 years old in good health. Both conserved end residues are part of each CDR3. The order of the fields is J gene, CDR3 length, D gene, V gene, clone size, CDR3 DNA, CDR3 protein. D genes are given only for firm matches. Size is stated for part of the rows, as once, few or many counts, or as a class when the clone is expanded.

j_call: TRBJ2-5
cdr3_length: 16
d_call: TRBD2
v_call: TRBV14
clone_size: NA
cdr3_nt: TGTGCCAGCAGTGCAGGAGGACTAGTATATCAAGAGACCCAGTACTTC
cdr3_aa: CASSAGGLVYQETQYF

j_call: TRBJ2-2
cdr3_length: 16
d_call: TRBD2
v_call: TRBV9
clone_size: NA
cdr3_nt: TGTGCCAGCAGCGTAGGAGCGGGGGCAAACACCGGGGAGCTGTTTTTT
cdr3_aa: CASSVGAGANTGELFF

j_call: TRBJ2-7
cdr3_length: 14
d_call: NA
v_call: TRBV5-4
clone_size: NA
cdr3_nt: TGTGCCAGCGCCCCCCAGGGGCGCATCTTCGAGCAGTACTTC
cdr3_aa: CASAPQGRIFEQYF

j_call: TRBJ1-2
cdr3_length: 17
d_call: TRBD1
v_call: TRBV11-2
clone_size: NA
cdr3_nt: TGTGCCAGCAGCTTAGATCGATGGACAGGGGAAGCGTATGGCTACACCTTC
cdr3_aa: CASSLDRWTGEAYGYTF

j_call: TRBJ2-2
cdr3_length: 16
d_call: TRBD1
v_call: TRBV29-1
clone_size: NA
cdr3_nt: TGCAGCGGTACTGGTGCACCGGGACAGGTACTCGGGGAGCTGTTTTTT
cdr3_aa: CSGTGAPGQVLGELFF

j_call: TRBJ1-3
cdr3_length: 13
d_call: NA
v_call: TRBV30
clone_size: NA
cdr3_nt: TGTGCCTGGAGTGTAATACTTTCAAACACCATATATTTT
cdr3_aa: CAWSVILSNTIYF

j_call: TRBJ2-3
cdr3_length: 16
d_call: TRBD2
v_call: TRBV7-3
clone_size: NA
cdr3_nt: TGTGCCAGCAGCTCTCTAGCGGGGGGAGGGACAGATACGCAGTATTTT
cdr3_aa: CASSSLAGGGTDTQYF

j_call: TRBJ2-7
cdr3_length: 14
d_call: NA
v_call: TRBV5-6
clone_size: NA
cdr3_nt: TGTGCCAGCAGCCCCGCCGGGGGAACCTACGAGCAGTACTTC
cdr3_aa: CASSPAGGTYEQYF

j_call: TRBJ1-6
cdr3_length: 15
d_call: NA
v_call: TRBV19
clone_size: NA
cdr3_nt: TGTGCCAGTAGTATAGATGGGGACTATGGTTCACCCCTCCACTTT
cdr3_aa: CASSIDGDYGSPLHF

j_call: TRBJ2-7
cdr3_length: 13
d_call: NA
v_call: TRBV7-3
clone_size: NA
cdr3_nt: TGTGCCAGCGATGCAGGGGAACGTTACGAGCAGTACTTC
cdr3_aa: CASDAGERYEQYF

j_call: TRBJ1-3
cdr3_length: 15
d_call: NA
v_call: TRBV19
clone_size: NA
cdr3_nt: TGTGCCAGTAGTATATCGGCCAGCTCTGGAAACACCATATATTTT
cdr3_aa: CASSISASSGNTIYF

j_call: TRBJ2-5
cdr3_length: 13
d_call: NA
v_call: TRBV11-2
clone_size: NA
cdr3_nt: TGTGCCAGCAGCTTACCAGCGCGAGAGACCCAGTACTTC
cdr3_aa: CASSLPARETQYF

j_call: TRBJ2-5
cdr3_length: 14
d_call: NA
v_call: TRBV5-1
clone_size: NA
cdr3_nt: TGCGCCAGCAGCTTGGACTGGGGGCGGGAGACCCAGTACTTC
cdr3_aa: CASSLDWGRETQYF

j_call: TRBJ1-4
cdr3_length: 14
d_call: NA
v_call: TRBV6-5
clone_size: NA
cdr3_nt: TGTGCCAGCAGGCAACGGGGGGCTAATGAAAAACTGTTTTTT
cdr3_aa: CASRQRGANEKLFF

j_call: TRBJ2-1
cdr3_length: 11
d_call: NA
v_call: TRBV4-1
clone_size: many
cdr3_nt: TGCGCCAGCAGCCACGGGACGGAGCAGTTCTTC
cdr3_aa: CASSHGTEQFF

j_call: TRBJ2-7
cdr3_length: 15
d_call: TRBD1
v_call: TRBV5-4
clone_size: few
cdr3_nt: TGTGCCAGCAGCCGGGGACAGGGCCTCTCCTACGAGCAGTACTTC
cdr3_aa: CASSRGQGLSYEQYF